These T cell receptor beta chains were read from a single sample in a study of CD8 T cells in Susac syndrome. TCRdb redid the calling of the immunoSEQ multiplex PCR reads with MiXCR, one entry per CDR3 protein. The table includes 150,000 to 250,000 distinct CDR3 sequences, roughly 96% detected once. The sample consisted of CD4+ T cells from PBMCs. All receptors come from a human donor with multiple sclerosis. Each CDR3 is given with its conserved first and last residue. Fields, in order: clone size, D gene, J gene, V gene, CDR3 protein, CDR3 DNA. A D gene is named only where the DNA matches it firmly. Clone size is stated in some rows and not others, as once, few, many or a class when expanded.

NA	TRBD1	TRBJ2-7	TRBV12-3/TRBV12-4	CASSTGTAYYEQYF	TGTGCCAGCAGTACCGGGACAGCGTACTACGAGCAGTACTTC
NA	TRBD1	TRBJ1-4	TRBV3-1	CASSQSDRTPVF	TGTGCCAGCAGCCAGTCGGACAGGACCCCGGTTTTT
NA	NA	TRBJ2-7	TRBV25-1	CASSGRQSYEQYF	TGTGCCAGCAGTGGGAGACAATCCTACGAGCAGTACTTC
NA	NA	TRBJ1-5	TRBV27	CASNLSGPGPQHF	TGTGCCAGCAATTTATCGGGCCCCGGGCCCCAGCATTTT
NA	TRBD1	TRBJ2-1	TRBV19	CASIDRGSHNEQFF	TGTGCCAGTATAGACAGGGGATCGCACAATGAGCAGTTCTTC
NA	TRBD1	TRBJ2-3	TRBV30	CAWNRDRPTDTQYF	TGTGCCTGGAATAGGGACAGACCCACAGATACGCAGTATTTT
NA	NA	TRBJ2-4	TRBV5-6	CASSLENIQYF	TGTGCCAGCAGCTTGGAAAACATTCAGTACTTC
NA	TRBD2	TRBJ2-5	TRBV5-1	CASSLATGLAGSQETQYF	TGCGCCAGCAGCTTGGCAACAGGACTAGCGGGGTCCCAAGAGACCCAGTACTTC
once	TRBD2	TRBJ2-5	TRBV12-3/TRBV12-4	CASSSLLAGGHETQYF	TGTGCCAGCAGTTCTCTTCTAGCGGGGGGGCACGAGACCCAGTACTTC
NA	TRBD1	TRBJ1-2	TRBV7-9	CASNIIGQGRGYTF	TGTGCCAGCAACATAATCGGACAGGGGAGAGGCTACACCTTC
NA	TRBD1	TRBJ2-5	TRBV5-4	CASSQGTDQETQYF	TGTGCCAGCAGCCAGGGGACAGACCAAGAGACCCAGTACTTC
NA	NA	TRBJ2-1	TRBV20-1	CSGTGPPHNEQFF	TGCAGTGGGACGGGACCGCCTCACAATGAGCAGTTCTTC
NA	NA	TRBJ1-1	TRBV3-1	CASSQGTSTEAFF	TGTGCCAGCAGCCAAGGGACGAGCACTGAAGCTTTCTTT
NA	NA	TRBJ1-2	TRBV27	CASSPVWVGSNYGYTF	TGTGCCAGCAGTCCCGTTTGGGTGGGGTCTAACTATGGCTACACCTTC
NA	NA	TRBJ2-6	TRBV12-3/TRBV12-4	CASSPVTGANVLTF	TGTGCCAGCAGCCCGGTGACTGGGGCCAACGTCCTGACTTTC
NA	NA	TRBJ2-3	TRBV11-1	CASSLRFQRTDTQYF	TGTGCCAGCAGTCTCAGGTTTCAAAGGACAGATACGCAGTATTTT